This is a list of T cell receptor beta chains from one sample in a study of T cell responses to AZD1222 COVID-19 vaccine. Data came from immunoSEQ multiplex PCR; TCRdb stores just in-frame clones and leaves some out. The sample holds roughly 150,000 clones; approximately 92% are singletons and the top ten take around 2.3%. Sequencing used peripheral blood, obtained on day 0 of AZD1222 vaccination. Receptors were obtained from an adult in good health. CDR3s leave out the opening cysteine and the closing phenylalanine or tryptophan.

v_call: TRBV6-5
j_call: TRBJ1-6
cdr3_aa: ASRGQGWNNSPLH

v_call: TRBV12-3/TRBV12-4
j_call: TRBJ1-1
cdr3_aa: ASSGDGNTEAF

v_call: TRBV12-3/TRBV12-4
j_call: TRBJ2-5
cdr3_aa: ASSLPLGAQY

v_call: TRBV5-1
j_call: TRBJ1-2
cdr3_aa: ASSGQGTNYGYT

v_call: TRBV19
j_call: TRBJ2-7
cdr3_aa: ASSIDRGPLPHLRPRQTYEQY

v_call: TRBV4-1
j_call: TRBJ2-1
cdr3_aa: ASSRSAGGTYNEQF

v_call: TRBV5-4
j_call: TRBJ2-3
cdr3_aa: ASSFIDKMQY

v_call: TRBV9
j_call: TRBJ1-2
cdr3_aa: ASSPRQNYGYT

v_call: TRBV7-9
j_call: TRBJ2-5
cdr3_aa: ASSYQGSQETQY

v_call: TRBV5-1
j_call: TRBJ2-2
cdr3_aa: ASSLGQGATGELF

v_call: TRBV6-5
j_call: TRBJ1-5
cdr3_aa: ASIGRGNQPQH

v_call: TRBV9
j_call: TRBJ2-7
cdr3_aa: ASSPSGGTEQY

v_call: TRBV30
j_call: TRBJ1-6
cdr3_aa: AWTGGGSYNSPLH

v_call: TRBV7-2
j_call: TRBJ1-1
cdr3_aa: ASSLDAGEAF

v_call: TRBV28
j_call: TRBJ1-6
cdr3_aa: ASSFPPGKRSPLH

v_call: TRBV4-1
j_call: TRBJ1-1
cdr3_aa: ASSQVNPAGGMNTEAF

v_call: TRBV18
j_call: TRBJ1-1
cdr3_aa: ASSLRQADVEAF

v_call: TRBV5-1
j_call: TRBJ1-2
cdr3_aa: ASSYRPWDRGLSYGYT

v_call: TRBV15
j_call: TRBJ2-3
cdr3_aa: ATSRDKNTQY

v_call: TRBV9
j_call: TRBJ2-7
cdr3_aa: ASSVGAGESSYEQY

v_call: TRBV6-6
j_call: TRBJ1-3
cdr3_aa: ASGTTEISGNTIY

v_call: TRBV9
j_call: TRBJ2-5
cdr3_aa: ASSAGQSNQETQY

v_call: TRBV7-8
j_call: TRBJ2-1
cdr3_aa: ASSVRSASGTNEQF

v_call: TRBV2
j_call: TRBJ1-2
cdr3_aa: ASTRDRGPYGYT

v_call: TRBV24-1
j_call: TRBJ1-2
cdr3_aa: ATSDWGLTEAYGYT

v_call: TRBV5-1
j_call: TRBJ2-2
cdr3_aa: ARATSGRGTGELF

v_call: TRBV5-5
j_call: TRBJ2-4
cdr3_aa: ASSLGENIQY

v_call: TRBV6-1
j_call: TRBJ1-5
cdr3_aa: ASSPAAGEQPQH

v_call: TRBV19
j_call: TRBJ2-2
cdr3_aa: ASRARGLAGDTGELF

v_call: TRBV6-5
j_call: TRBJ2-7
cdr3_aa: ASSPPVSGEQY

v_call: TRBV9
j_call: TRBJ1-4
cdr3_aa: ASSVGVVEEKLF

v_call: TRBV7-9
j_call: TRBJ2-7
cdr3_aa: ASSPPRYEQY

v_call: TRBV6-5
j_call: TRBJ2-3
cdr3_aa: ASRTRDSTDTQY

v_call: TRBV7-7
j_call: TRBJ1-4
cdr3_aa: ASSLGAGGDEKLF

v_call: TRBV7-9
j_call: TRBJ1-2
cdr3_aa: ASSLYSREETYGYT

v_call: TRBV7-2
j_call: TRBJ2-5
cdr3_aa: ASSLLSLAGSGGQY

v_call: TRBV30
j_call: TRBJ1-1
cdr3_aa: ACHNRAENTEAF

v_call: TRBV5-6
j_call: TRBJ1-5
cdr3_aa: ASSLGGRLDQPQH

v_call: TRBV5-1
j_call: TRBJ2-1
cdr3_aa: ASSLEVGAGMDEQF

v_call: TRBV3-1/TRBV3-2
j_call: TRBJ2-5
cdr3_aa: ASSATSGGAETQY

v_call: TRBV6-2/TRBV6-3
j_call: TRBJ2-7
cdr3_aa: ASSYAAGTSGTYEQY

v_call: TRBV30
j_call: TRBJ1-6
cdr3_aa: ASTTGGGYNSPLH

v_call: TRBV4-1
j_call: TRBJ2-5
cdr3_aa: ASSPRDRRQETQY

v_call: TRBV6-5
j_call: TRBJ1-5
cdr3_aa: ASSYSLSSNQPQH

v_call: TRBV4-2
j_call: TRBJ1-1
cdr3_aa: ASSQGGNTEAF

v_call: TRBV29-1
j_call: TRBJ2-5
cdr3_aa: SARWAGETQY

v_call: TRBV7-7
j_call: TRBJ2-5
cdr3_aa: ASSLDVQETQY

v_call: TRBV5-8
j_call: TRBJ2-7
cdr3_aa: ASSTRQLPYEQY

v_call: TRBV6-4
j_call: TRBJ2-2
cdr3_aa: ASSDFLATNTGELF

v_call: TRBV9
j_call: TRBJ2-1
cdr3_aa: ASSVATSGGAAYNEQF

v_call: TRBV7-8
j_call: TRBJ2-1
cdr3_aa: ASSFRIPRRPYNEQF